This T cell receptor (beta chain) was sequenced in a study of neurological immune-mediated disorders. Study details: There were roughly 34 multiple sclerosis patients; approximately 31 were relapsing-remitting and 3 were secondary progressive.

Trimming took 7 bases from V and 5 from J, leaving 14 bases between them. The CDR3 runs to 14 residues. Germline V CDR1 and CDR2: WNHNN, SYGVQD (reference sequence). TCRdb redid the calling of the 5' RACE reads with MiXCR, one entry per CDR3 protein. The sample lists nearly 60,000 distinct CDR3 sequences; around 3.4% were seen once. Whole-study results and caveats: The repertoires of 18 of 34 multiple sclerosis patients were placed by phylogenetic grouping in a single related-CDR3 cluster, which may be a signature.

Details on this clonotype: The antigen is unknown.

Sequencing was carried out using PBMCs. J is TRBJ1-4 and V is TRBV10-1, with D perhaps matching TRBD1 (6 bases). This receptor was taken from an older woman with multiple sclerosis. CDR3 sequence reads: CASNGQLKNEKLFF. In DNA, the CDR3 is TGCGCCAGCAACGGACAGCTAAAAAATGAAAAACTGTTTTTT.